The 20 T cell receptor beta chains listed next were all sequenced from one sample in a study of T cells in Graves' hyperthyroidism and ophthalmopathy. Amplification of TCR beta CDR3 regions was performed using RNA transcripts as template. The HTBI primer set served for first-round RT-PCR of the TCR CDR3. TCRdb analysed the multiplex PCR reads with MiXCR anew, one entry per CDR3 protein. The table includes fewer than 350,000 distinct CDR3 sequences, about 20% detected once. Material for sequencing was blood. The receptors here all came from a woman aged 50 to 60 with Graves' hyperthyroidism.

This clonotype occurred a few times. The chain combines TRBV28 with TRBJ1-1, with D unresolved. This CDR3 has 12 residues. Germline values: CDR1 MDHEN, CDR2 SYDVKM. Trimming cost V 5 bases and J 5 bases, with 9 bases left between them. CDR3 sequence (DNA): TGTGCCAGCAGTGACCAGTGGACTGAAGCTTTCTTT. This sequence encodes CASSDQWTEAFF.

The genes are TRBV27 and TRBJ2-7; TRBD1 agrees at 10 bases. The CDR3 contains 14 residues. The V gene's germline CDR1 is MNHEY and CDR2 SMNVEV (reference sequence). V shed 3 bases and J 6 bases; nucleotides not matched to a gene: 5. CDR3 loop: CASSFGTGVFEQYV. Written as DNA, the CDR3 is TGTGCCAGCAGTTTCGGGACAGGGGTTTTCGAGCAGTACGTC.

Only a few counts were recorded for this clonotype. The chain employs TRBV27 and TRBJ1-5, with D unclear. V gave up 10 bases and J gave up 2 bases, with 12 bases separating them. Germline V gene lookup returns CDR1 MNHEY and CDR2 SMNVEV (reference sequence). There are 13 residues in the CDR3. The CDR3 coding sequence is TGTGCCACCCGAGGCAAAGGCAATCAGCCCCAGCATTTT. Residues: CATRGKGNQPQHF.

V and J are TRBV20-1 and TRBJ1-2; D gene uncertain. Trimming cost V 0 bases and J 6 bases, with 11 bases left between them. CDR3 length: 13 residues. Germline CDR1 is DFQATT and CDR2 is SNEGSKA (reference sequence). CDR3 amino acids: CSARDNMADGYTF. DNA for the CDR3: TGCAGTGCTAGAGATAACATGGCAGATGGCTACACCTTC.

To note about this clonotype: A much larger clone differs from this one at a single base, so this may be a read error. The conserved phenylalanine or tryptophan is not found at the CDR3 terminus, so this likely reflects a read error. This rearrangement joins TRBV5-6 to TRBJ2-5, with 13 bases lining up with TRBD2. The germline V gene encodes CDR1 SGHDT and CDR2 YYEEEE. Trimming at V came to 3 bases and at J to 5 bases, leaving 7 bases not matched to a gene. There are 16 residues in the CDR3. The CDR3 here is CASSSGLAGRSETQYY. In DNA form, the CDR3 reads TGTGCCAGCAGCTCGGGACTAGCGGGGAGGTCGGAGACCCAGTACTAC.

There are a few counts of this clonotype. A junction boundary mismatches the germline segment, possibly from a read error. The chain uses TRBV20-1 and TRBJ2-1; perhaps TRBD2 as D (6 bases). The V gene's germline CDR1 is DFQATT and CDR2 SNEGSKA (reference sequence). The CDR3 consists of 16 residues. The CDR3: CSVREWRSGYYNEQFF. The CDR3 coding sequence is TGCAGTGTTAGAGAATGGCGTAGCGGATACTACAATGAGCAGTTCTTC.

Comment on this clonotype: The junction differs from germline at one of its ends, possibly a read error. J is TRBJ1-5 and V is TRBV12-3 or TRBV12-4; D remains unclear. This CDR3 spans 16 amino acids. Here the CDR3 DNA reads TGTGCCAGCAGAGGATTAGGAACGATTGGCAATCAGACCCAGCATTTT. Residues: CASRGLGTIGNQTQHF.

The chain carries TRBV19 and TRBJ1-5; 7 bases align to TRBD1. With 2 bases clipped from V and 5 bases from J, the junction kept 3 bases outside the gene matches. The CDR3 length is 14 residues. CDR1 is LNHDA, CDR2 SQIVND, per germline (reference sequence). CDR3 sequence: CASSIRQGDQPQHF. In nucleotides, the CDR3 is TGTGCCAGTAGTATAAGACAGGGAGATCAGCCCCAGCATTTT.

J is TRBJ1-1 and V is TRBV19; 10 bases are shared with TRBD1. V lost 6 bases, J lost 1 base, and 5 bases stayed unmatched. Germline V gene data show CDR1 as LNHDA and CDR2 as SQIVND (reference sequence). This CDR3 comprises 15 residues. CDR3 in amino acids: CASRPGQGQNTEAFF. DNA of the CDR3: TGTGCCAGTAGACCGGGACAGGGGCAGAACACTGAAGCTTTCTTT.

The chain joins TRBV19 to TRBJ2-1, with D perhaps matching TRBD1 (6 bases). Germline V CDR1 and CDR2: LNHDA, SQIVND (reference sequence). V lost 0 bases to trimming and J lost 8 bases, with 8 bases between them. CDR3 length: 13 amino acids. CDR3 nucleotide sequence: TGTGCCAGTAGTATAGATCAGGGGTATGAGCAGTTCTTC. It codes for CASSIDQGYEQFF. Full variable domain (missing parts from reference TRBV19 and TRBJ2-1): DGGITQSPKYLFRKEGQNVTLSCEQNLNHDAMYWYRQDPGQGLRLIYYSQIVNDFQKGDIAEGYSVSREKKESFPLTVTSAQKNPTAFYLCASSIDQGYEQFFGPGTRLTVL.

The table lists this clonotype with many counts. The chain uses TRBV28 and TRBJ2-3; D unclear. The germline CDR1 and CDR2 sequences are MDHEN and SYDVKM. The CDR3 runs 14 residues. The V gene lost 1 base and the J gene lost 2 bases, with 7 bases spanning the gap. In nucleotides, the CDR3 is TGTGCCAGCAGTTTATCCCTAAACACAGATACGCAGTATTTT. Its protein product is CASSLSLNTDTQYF.

The rearrangement links TRBV7-2 to TRBJ1-2, with D uncertain. Germline CDR1 and CDR2: SGHTA and FQGNSA. The CDR3 runs to 12 residues. Trimming pared 4 bases from V and 8 bases from J, leaving 11 bases between. CDR3 bases: TGTGCCAGCAGCTACGGGTCCGGGGGCTACACCTTC. Protein product: CASSYGSGGYTF.

This clonotype was seen a few times. The chain combines TRBV20-1 with TRBJ2-5, with TRBD2 identical over 9 bases. The germline V gene has CDR1 DFQATT and CDR2 SNEGSKA (reference sequence). Germline trimming cut 5 bases from V and 2 bases from J; bases unmatched to any gene: 9. CDR3 size: 15 residues. The CDR3 here is CSAERSGSWQETQYF. In DNA form, the CDR3 reads TGCAGTGCTGAGCGTAGCGGGAGTTGGCAAGAGACCCAGTACTTC.

The chain carries TRBV6-1 and TRBJ2-1, with 12 bases lining up with TRBD2. Germline CDR1 reads MNHNS; CDR2 reads SASEGT. The CDR3 has 16 residues. V was pared by 0 bases and J by 6 bases, with 3 bases of the junction left unmatched. The CDR3 sequence is CASSEARLAGANEQFF. For the CDR3, the DNA is TGTGCCAGCAGTGAAGCTCGACTAGCGGGAGCCAATGAGCAGTTCTTC.

The table lists this clonotype with many counts. Here the CDR3 reads CASQQRTGSEPQYF. CDR3 sequence (DNA): TGTGCCAGCCAACAGAGGACAGGGTCCGAGCCCCAGTACTTC. The chain carries TRBV12-3 or TRBV12-4 and TRBJ2-5; 8 nucleotides match TRBD1. V lost 8 bases and J lost 9; bases outside the gene matches: 14. The CDR3 spans 14 residues.

This chain links TRBV20-1 with TRBJ2-5, with D possibly being TRBD2 (7 bases). The CDR3 covers 13 residues. Deletions cut 5 bases from V and 7 bases from J, with 17 bases between. From germline, CDR1 is DFQATT and CDR2 SNEGSKA (reference sequence). The CDR3 nucleotides read TGCAGTGCTCGGGTGGGGGGGGCCAGGACCCAGTACTTC. Protein: CSARVGGARTQYF.

The genes are TRBV10-3 and TRBJ1-2; no definite D call. The CDR3 is 14 residues long. Trimming cost V 4 bases and J 8 bases, with 17 bases left between them. CDR1 and CDR2 from the germline V gene are ENHRY and SYGVKD. CDR3 amino acids: CAISGASTLAGYTF. The CDR3 bases are TGTGCCATCAGTGGCGCGTCTACCCTCGCCGGCTACACCTTC.

This clonotype was detected ten times or more. The chain employs TRBV12-3 or TRBV12-4 and TRBJ1-1, with D unresolved. V lost 6 bases and J lost 0, with 8 bases in between. This CDR3 has 13 amino acids. CDR3 in amino acids: CASSPELNTEAFF. In DNA, the CDR3 is TGTGCCAGCAGCCCGGAACTGAACACTGAAGCTTTCTTT.

The rearrangement links TRBV20-1 to TRBJ1-3; possible D gene TRBD1, 5 bases. V gave up 6 bases and J gave up 1 base, with 7 bases separating them. This CDR3 has 12 amino acids. Germline V CDR1 and CDR2: DFQATT, SNEGSKA (reference sequence). CDR3 in amino acids: CSAGTSGNTIYF. DNA for the CDR3: TGCAGTGCCGGGACTTCTGGAAACACCATATATTTT.

This clonotype has at least ten counts. J is TRBJ1-6 and V is TRBV11-2; 7 nucleotides align to TRBD1. This CDR3 is built from 16 residues. Germline CDR1 reads SGHAT; CDR2 reads FQNNGV. The V segment lost 5 bases and the J segment 6 bases; nucleotides outside the gene matches: 10. CDR3 nucleotides: TGTGCCAGCAGCCTTCTGACAGGGCCGCCTAATTCACCCCTCCACTTT. Translation gives CASSLLTGPPNSPLHF.